This TCR beta chain was observed in a study of T cell repertoires in cytomegalovirus infection. The germline gives CDR1 SGHVT, CDR2 SQSDAQ. The CDR3 extends over 17 amino acids. Unmatched junction bases numbered 6, after V lost 1 base and J lost 3 bases. In the case of this clonotype: Its target is not known.

A single record per CDR3 protein comes from TCRdb applying MiXCR to the reads. The table has about 700,000 distinct CDR3 sequences, around 35% seen once. Here the sequenced sample was cultured PBMCs, taken from culture after CMV antigen stimulation. The receptor comes from a human donor in good health (CMV status not recorded). Some clones in this sample may be carry-over from other donors' samples. The V call is TRBV7-4, the J call TRBJ2-7; TRBD2 matches at 13 bases. The CDR3 is CASSLVGGTSGNYEQYF. The CDR3 coding sequence is TGTGCCAGCAGCTTAGTCGGTGGGACTAGCGGGAACTACGAGCAGTACTTC. Combining the CDR3 with reference TRBV7-4 and TRBJ2-7 gives the whole variable domain GAGVSQSPRYKVAKRGRDVALRCDSISGHVTLYWYRQTLGQGSEVLTYSQSDAQRDKSGRPSGRFSAERPERSVSTLKIQRTEQGDSAVYLCASSLVGGTSGNYEQYFGPGTRLTVT.